This T cell receptor (beta chain) was sequenced in a study of T-cell reconstitution after alpha-beta-depleted transplantation in children (dated by TCRdb to the mid-2010s). For the wider study: The study quantitatively tracked T-cell immune reconstitution after TCRalphabeta/CD19-depleted allogeneic hematopoietic cell transplantation in children using TCR repertoire profiling.

The V end loses 0 bases and the J end loses 6 bases, and a stretch of 3 bases separates them. CDR1 and CDR2 are drawn from the germline V gene: SGHRS, YFSETQ. The CDR3 measures 11 amino acids from cysteine to phenylalanine. Only the CDR3 DNA is retained, 33 bases long and in frame from the first base. Concerning this clonotype: The clone's antigen remains unknown. Base-call qualities are not available, and no considerably larger clone is one nucleotide away.

The method behind the library was PCR. TCRdb names Illumina HiSeq 2500 as the instrument used. TCR library preparation used molecular barcoding, with unique molecular identifiers applied to normalize quantification of the TCRbeta repertoire. The raw public data were reprocessed by TCRdb itself: fastp quality trimming at Q25, MiXCR clonotype calling, in-frame beta chains only. Each record represents a unique CDR3 protein, reported with the most common genes and DNA among its rows. The sample table records a few hundred thousand distinct CDR3 sequences; around 10% of these occur just once. The ten largest clones represent over 6% of the sample. In the paper's terms, the treatment or condition label means: allogeneic hematopoietic cell transplantation with graft depleted of TCRalphabeta T cells and CD19 B cells. The transplant recipients were children given TCRalphabeta/CD19-depleted allogeneic hematopoietic cell grafts.

What the work shows at the level of the full study, not this receptor alone: Hyperexpanded clone frequencies declined over subsequent months; after one year, T-cell counts and TCRbeta diversity were mostly attributed to newly produced T cells. The apparently early alphabetaT-cell count recovery about two months after transplant was reportedly dependent on only several hundred rapidly expanded clones derived from non-depleted graft cells. The high TCRbeta diversity at day 60 in some patients was ascribed to recipient T cells and intrathymic progenitors that had survived conditioning.

The TCR was taken from a boy in the first two years of life with acute myeloid leukemia, due to receive a stem cell transplant. Specimen: PBMCs, collected before TCRalphabeta/CD19-depleted stem cell transplant. The chain links TRBV5-1 with TRBJ2-5; the D segment cannot be called with confidence. The encoded CDR3 is CASSLAQTQYF. Read as DNA, the sequence is TGCGCCAGCAGCTTGGCGCAGACCCAGTACTTC.